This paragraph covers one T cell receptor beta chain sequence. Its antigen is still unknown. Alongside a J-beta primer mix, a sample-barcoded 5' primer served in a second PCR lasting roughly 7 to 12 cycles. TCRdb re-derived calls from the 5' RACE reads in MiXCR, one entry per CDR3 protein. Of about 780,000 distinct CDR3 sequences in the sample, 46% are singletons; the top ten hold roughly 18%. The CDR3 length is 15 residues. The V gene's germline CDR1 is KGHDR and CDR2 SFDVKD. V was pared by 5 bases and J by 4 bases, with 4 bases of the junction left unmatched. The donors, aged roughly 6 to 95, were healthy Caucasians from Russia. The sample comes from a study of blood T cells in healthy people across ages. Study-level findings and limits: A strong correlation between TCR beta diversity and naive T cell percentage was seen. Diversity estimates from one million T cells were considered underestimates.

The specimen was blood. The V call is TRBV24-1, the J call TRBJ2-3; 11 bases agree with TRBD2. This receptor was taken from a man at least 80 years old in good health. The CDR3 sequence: CATSAGTSGADTQYF. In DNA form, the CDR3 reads TGTGCCACCAGTGCAGGGACTAGCGGAGCAGATACGCAGTATTTT.